This TCR beta chain was identified during a study of shared clonotypes between healthy human individuals. Study observations and caveats: Despite large depth, sorted-subset datasets appeared incompletely sequenced. Across subsets, estimated richness was generally greater for naive than for memory populations.

Notes on this clone: What it recognizes is unknown. This same CDR3 is encoded by further DNA sequences in the sample.

The study ran the assay at deep level. TCRdb's table, derived via immunoSEQ multiplex PCR, lists solely in-frame clones and lacks some. There are about a million clones in the sample; 60% to 80% occur only once, and approximately 0.9% lies in the top ten. Only Caucasian adults living in Nashville, Tennessee made up the donor group. Germline CDR1 MNHNY, CDR2 SVGAGI (reference sequence). The V end lost 2 bases, the J end lost 10 bases, and 6 bases lay between the germline ends. The CDR3 extends over 11 amino acids. The TCR sequence derives from a young man in good health. Some clones in this sample may be carry-over from other donors' samples. The rearrangement uses TRBV6-6 and TRBJ2-1, with D unclear. The source material was memory CD4+ T cells from PBMCs. The subset denotes: CD45RA-negative fraction. The CDR3 nucleotides are TGTGCCAGCAGTTACGCTCTGGAGCAGTTCTTC. It is translated as CASSYALEQFF.